Below are 24 T cell receptor beta chains sequenced from a single sample in a study of somatic mutations in cytotoxic T cells in rheumatoid arthritis. The assay was immunoSEQ multiplex PCR, and TCRdb's table has in-frame clones only and misses some. In the table there are about 8,200 clones, 75% of which are singletons. The sequencing sample was made of CD8+ T cells sorted from blood. These receptors originate from an adult with rheumatoid arthritis.

The V call is TRBV29-1, the J call TRBJ2-2, with TRBD1 identical over 10 bases. This CDR3 is 14 amino acids long. The germline CDR1 and CDR2 sequences are SQVTM and ANQGSEA. V gave up 7 bases and J gave up 3 bases; unmatched junction bases: 5. In nucleotides, the CDR3 is TGCAGCGCTGAGGGACAGGGGTACACCGGGGAGCTGTTTTTT. Its protein product is CSAEGQGYTGELFF.

The count of this clone is one. The chain is built from TRBV30 and TRBJ2-2; 8 bases are a match to TRBD2. Germline CDR1 GTSNPN, CDR2 SVGIG (reference sequence). After removal of 6 bases from V and 2 bases from J, the junction contained 8 bases not matched to a gene. CDR3 length equals 15 residues. Here the CDR3 reads CACKTSEINTGELFF. Here the CDR3 DNA reads TGTGCCTGTAAGACTAGCGAAATAAACACCGGGGAGCTGTTTTTT.

This sequence joins TRBV6-6 and TRBJ2-2; TRBD1 agrees at 11 bases. Trimming cost V 5 bases and J 7 bases; bases outside gene matches: 6. The germline gives CDR1 MNHNY, CDR2 SVGAGI (reference sequence). The CDR3 covers 15 residues. In nucleotides, the CDR3 is TGTGCCAGCAGTCCCCGGGACAGGGGGAACGGGGAGCTGTTTTTT. Its protein product is CASSPRDRGNGELFF.

The chain combines TRBV5-1 with TRBJ2-3; TRBD2 matches 9 bases. The ends lost 2 bases at V and 6 bases at J; junction bases unmatched: 13. The CDR3 totals 17 residues. The germline CDR1 and CDR2 sequences are SGHRS and YFSETQ. CDR3 in amino acids: CASSLLPSGRRVDTQYF. The CDR3 region has the DNA TGCGCCAGCAGCTTACTGCCGAGCGGGAGGCGGGTGGATACGCAGTATTTT.

The V gene is TRBV28, the J gene TRBJ2-1; 12 bases fit TRBD2. Per the germline V gene, CDR1 is MDHEN and CDR2 is SYDVKM. The J segment lost 0 bases and the V segment lost 6 bases, leaving 12 bases of the junction unmatched. This CDR3 comprises 19 residues. The CDR3 sequence: CASSRPGLAGESSYNEQFF. The CDR3 DNA reads TGTGCCAGCAGCCGTCCGGGACTAGCGGGCGAGAGCTCCTACAATGAGCAGTTCTTC.

V and J are TRBV6-5 and TRBJ1-4; D gene uncertain. V shed 2 bases and J shed 5 bases, with 6 bases lying between them. This CDR3 has 13 amino acids. Germline-derived CDR1 and CDR2 are MNHEY and SVGAGI. The CDR3 sequence is CASSYVENEKLFF. CDR3 DNA: TGTGCCAGCAGTTACGTAGAGAATGAAAAACTGTTTTTT.

This chain links TRBV29-1 with TRBJ1-2; 9 nucleotides match TRBD1. CDR3 size: 15 residues. Per germline, CDR1 SQVTM and CDR2 ANQGSEA. J was trimmed by 8 bases and V by 3 bases; bases with no gene match: 13. The CDR3 DNA reads TGCAGCGTTGAGTCCGATACAGGGGGCGCAGAGGGCTACACCTTC. Protein: CSVESDTGGAEGYTF.

The CDR3 sequence: CASSPNRDRHYEQYF. Here the CDR3 DNA reads TGTGCCAGTAGTCCAAACCGGGACCGTCACTACGAGCAGTACTTC. The chain combines TRBV19 with TRBJ2-7; possibly TRBD1 or TRBD2 for D (5 bases each). V lost 5 bases and J 3 bases, leaving 17 bases between the germline ends. This CDR3 comprises 15 residues. CDR1 LNHDA and CDR2 SQIVND come from the germline V gene (reference sequence).

This chain connects TRBV15 to TRBJ2-1, with 13 bases fitting TRBD2. This CDR3 region has 16 residues. V was clipped by 0 bases and J by 10 bases; unmatched bases: 6. Germline V gives CDR1 LNHNV, CDR2 YYDKDF (reference sequence). Here the CDR3 DNA reads TGTGCCACCAGCAGAGATCGGACTAGCGGGAGCGGGGAGCAGTTCTTC. The encoded protein is CATSRDRTSGSGEQFF.

The chain has TRBV7-9 and TRBJ1-2; maybe TRBD1 (5 bases). Germline V gives CDR1 SEHNR, CDR2 FQNEAQ (reference sequence). V was cut by 4 bases and J by 3 bases, with 12 bases left in between. The CDR3 loop spans 14 amino acids. The CDR3 region is CASSSTGVDYGYTF. The CDR3 DNA is TGTGCCAGCAGCTCCACGGGGGTCGACTATGGCTACACCTTC.

This clone is termed large. The rearrangement uses TRBV7-8 and TRBJ2-7; tentatively, D is TRBD2 (6 bases). From germline, CDR1 is SGHVS and CDR2 FQNEAQ. V was trimmed by 5 bases and J by 2 bases, leaving 16 bases between them. The CDR3 has 15 amino acids. This chain's CDR3 is CASSPSGLHTYEQYF. CDR3 bases: TGTGCCAGCAGCCCTTCCGGACTACACACCTACGAGCAGTACTTC.

The chain is built from TRBV27 and TRBJ2-1; D not certain. Trimming removed 2 bases from V and 4 bases from J, with 12 bases in between. The CDR3 extends over 15 amino acids. Germline V gene sequence: CDR1 MNHEY, CDR2 SMNVEV (reference sequence). The CDR3 region is CASSLTSRSYNEQFF. The CDR3, as DNA: TGTGCCAGCAGTTTAACGTCGCGCAGTTACAATGAGCAGTTCTTC.

This chain uses TRBV9 with TRBJ2-3; D perhaps matches TRBD1 (6 bases). V gave up 7 bases and J gave up 0 bases, with 12 bases separating them. The length of the CDR3 is 14 residues. CDR1 and CDR2 from the germline V gene are SGDLS and YYNGEE. CDR3 nucleotides: TGTGCCAGCTCAGGGGAGACTAGCACAGATACGCAGTATTTT. As protein: CASSGETSTDTQYF. Combining the CDR3 with reference TRBV9 and TRBJ2-3 gives the whole variable domain DSGVTQTPKHLITATGQRVTLRCSPRSGDLSVYWYQQSLDQGLQFLIQYYNGEERAKGNILERFSAQQFPDLHSELNLSSLELGDSALYFCASSGETSTDTQYFGPGTRLTVL.

The rearrangement links TRBV15 to TRBJ1-1, with D possibly matching TRBD1 (5 bases). The germline V gene encodes CDR1 LNHNV and CDR2 YYDKDF (reference sequence). This CDR3 has 17 amino acids. Trimming left V 0 bases short and J 1 base short, with 15 bases between. CDR3 nucleotides: TGTGCCACCAGCAGAGATCTGGGGGACCTTCGGAACACTGAAGCTTTCTTT. This sequence encodes CATSRDLGDLRNTEAFF.

The chain combines TRBV21-1 with TRBJ2-1; TRBD2 is the table's D call, not checked against the DNA. TRBV21-1 is designated a pseudogene. The CDR3 consists of 18 residues. The CDR3 DNA sequence: TGTGCCAGCAGCTCCCCTAACCGGGGTGTCGACCTGGCCGATGAGCAGTTCTTC. It translates to CASSSPNRGVDLADEQFF.

The gene calls are TRBV6-1 and TRBJ1-6, with a possible D match to TRBD1 (5 bases). V shed 6 bases and J shed 10 bases, with 13 bases lying between them. The CDR3 covers 13 residues. Germline-derived CDR1 and CDR2 are MNHNS and SASEGT. CDR3 region: CASSWRAGSPLHF. In DNA form, the CDR3 reads TGTGCCAGCAGCTGGCGGGCAGGGTCACCCCTCCACTTT.

This chain links TRBV14 with TRBJ2-2; tentative D call: TRBD1 (6 bases). Between the trimmed V and J ends, which lost 1 base and 5 bases, there was a span of 14 bases. The CDR3 runs to 16 residues. Germline values: CDR1 SGHDN, CDR2 FVKESK. Here the CDR3 reads CASSQGQGWRTGELFF. The DNA of the CDR3 is TGTGCCAGCAGCCAAGGTCAGGGGTGGAGGACCGGGGAGCTGTTTTTT.

This clone was observed a few times. The chain has TRBV27 and TRBJ2-1, with TRBD1 matching 10 bases. CDR3 length: 16 residues. Germline CDR1 and CDR2: MNHEY and SMNVEV (reference sequence). With 4 bases clipped from V and 5 bases from J, the junction kept 8 bases outside the gene matches. CDR3 in DNA: TGTGCCAGCAGTTCCCCCTTGGGGACAGGGGACAATGAGCAGTTCTTC. Translated: CASSSPLGTGDNEQFF.

This clone was picked up a small number of times. The junction and the germline gene differ at one end; a read error may be behind it. The CDR3 nucleotides are TGTGCCACCAGCGCGAGGAATGAAAAACTGTTTTTT. Protein: CATSARNEKLFF. V is TRBV5-4 and J is TRBJ1-4, with D hard to call. This CDR3 contains 12 residues. Per germline, CDR1 SGHNT and CDR2 YYREEE (reference sequence).

CDR3 sequence reads: CASSFIDLEGYTF. For the CDR3, the DNA is TGTGCCAGCAGCTTCATTGATCTGGAGGGCTACACCTTC. V gene TRBV7-9 combines with J gene TRBJ1-2; D gene unclear. The CDR3 consists of 13 residues. In germline, CDR1 is SEHNR, CDR2 FQNEAQ (reference sequence). V lost 3 bases, J lost 8 bases, and 13 bases lay in between.

There are a few counts of this clone. The chain joins TRBV11-2 to TRBJ2-5; D unresolved. The V and J ends lost 2 bases and 5 bases respectively, with 9 bases between them. This CDR3 contains 13 residues. Germline CDR1 is SGHAT and CDR2 is FQNNGV. CDR3 sequence reads: CASSLRFGETQYF. The CDR3, as DNA: TGTGCCAGCAGCTTACGGTTTGGGGAGACCCAGTACTTC.

In its sample, this clone is medium-sized. V gene TRBV6-5 combines with J gene TRBJ1-5; tentative D call: TRBD1 (5 bases). The CDR3 is 15 residues long. Trimming stripped 4 bases from V and 0 bases from J, with 10 bases between. Germline CDR1 and CDR2: MNHEY and SVGAGI. CDR3 nucleotide sequence: TGTGCCAGCAGTTCAGACAGAAATAGCAATCAGCCCCAGCATTTT. Encoded protein: CASSSDRNSNQPQHF.

DNA of the CDR3: TGTGCCAGCACCACCGGCCTAGTCCTGTCAGGCGTTTCTGACACTGAAGCTTTCTTT. Amino acids: CASTTGLVLSGVSDTEAFF. The gene calls are TRBV28 and TRBJ1-1; D is uncertain. CDR1 is MDHEN and CDR2 is SYDVKM in the germline V gene. This CDR3 is built from 19 residues. The ends were cut back, 7 bases at V and 3 bases at J, with 30 bases in the middle.

This chain joins TRBV28 and TRBJ2-7; D is undetermined. The CDR3 length is 13 residues. V shed 5 bases and J shed 6 bases, with 14 bases lying between them. The germline gives CDR1 MDHEN, CDR2 SYDVKM. The CDR3 loop is CASSPKIVLEQYF. The DNA for the CDR3 is TGTGCCAGCAGTCCGAAGATAGTCCTCGAGCAGTACTTC.